This entry concerns a single T cell receptor (beta chain). V lost 0 bases and J 0 bases, leaving 11 bases between the germline ends. The CDR3 totals 16 residues. The germline V gene encodes CDR1 SGDLS and CDR2 YYNGEE. This specimen belongs to a study of blood T cell repertoires in COVID-19. Study-level background: Acute and convalescent COVID-19 specimens originated in the United States, Italy and Spain. The analysed material was cDNA or gDNA that came from T cells, B-cell-depleted T cells, or PBMCs.

Original processing methods: Reference gene primer amplification in the assay estimated nucleated cell counts. The table came from immunoSEQ multiplex PCR; TCRdb's copy has only in-frame clones and leaves some out. The V and J calls and clone size are taken from that table; D and trimming were inferred from the DNA. The sample gives about 110,000 clones, approximately 70% of which show up once; 0.75% to 0.9% is in the top ten. This chain joins TRBV9 and TRBJ2-3; D uncertain. The sample consisted of peripheral blood. The receptor's source is a human donor with acute or convalescent COVID-19. The donor label of this sample is uncertain. CDR3 sequence reads: CASSVAEASSTDTQYF. CDR3 nucleotide sequence: TGTGCCAGCAGCGTAGCTGAGGCCTCTAGCACAGATACGCAGTATTTT.